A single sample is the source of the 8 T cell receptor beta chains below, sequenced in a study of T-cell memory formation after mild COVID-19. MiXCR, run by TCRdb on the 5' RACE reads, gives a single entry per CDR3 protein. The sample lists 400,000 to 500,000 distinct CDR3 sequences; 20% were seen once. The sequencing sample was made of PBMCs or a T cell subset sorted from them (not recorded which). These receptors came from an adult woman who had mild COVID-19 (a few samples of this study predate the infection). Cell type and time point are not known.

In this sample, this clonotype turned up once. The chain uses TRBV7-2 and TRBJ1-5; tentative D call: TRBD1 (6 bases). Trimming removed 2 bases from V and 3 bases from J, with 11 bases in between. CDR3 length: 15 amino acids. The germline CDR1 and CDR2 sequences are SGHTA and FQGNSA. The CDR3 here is CASSLRQEHNQPQHF. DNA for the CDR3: TGTGCCAGCAGCTTAAGACAGGAGCACAATCAGCCCCAGCATTTT.

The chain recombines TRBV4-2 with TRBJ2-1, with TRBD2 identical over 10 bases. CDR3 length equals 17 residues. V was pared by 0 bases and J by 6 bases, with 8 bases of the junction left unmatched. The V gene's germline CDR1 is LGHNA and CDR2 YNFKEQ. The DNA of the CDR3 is TGTGCCAGCAGCCAAGAGCTAGCGGGAGATAGGGGCAATGAGCAGTTCTTC. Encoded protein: CASSQELAGDRGNEQFF.

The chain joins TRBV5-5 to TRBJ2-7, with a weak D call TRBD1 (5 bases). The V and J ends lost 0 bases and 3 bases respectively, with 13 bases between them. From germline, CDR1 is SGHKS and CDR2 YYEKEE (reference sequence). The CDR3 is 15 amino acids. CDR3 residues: CASSLEAGFVYEQYF. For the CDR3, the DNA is TGTGCCAGCAGCTTGGAAGCAGGGTTTGTCTACGAGCAGTACTTC.

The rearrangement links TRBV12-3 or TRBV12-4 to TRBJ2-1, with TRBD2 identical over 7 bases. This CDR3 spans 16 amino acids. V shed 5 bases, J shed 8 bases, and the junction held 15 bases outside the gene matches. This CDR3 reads CASSAVLTSRSYEQFF. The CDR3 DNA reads TGTGCCAGCAGTGCCGTACTGACTAGCCGGAGCTATGAGCAGTTCTTC.

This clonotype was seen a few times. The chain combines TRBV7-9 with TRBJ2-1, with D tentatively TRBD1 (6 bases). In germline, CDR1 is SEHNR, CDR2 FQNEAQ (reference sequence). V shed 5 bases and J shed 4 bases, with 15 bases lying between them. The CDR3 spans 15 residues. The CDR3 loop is CASSPRTAAYNEQFF. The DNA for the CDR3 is TGTGCCAGCAGCCCGAGGACAGCCGCATACAATGAGCAGTTCTTC.

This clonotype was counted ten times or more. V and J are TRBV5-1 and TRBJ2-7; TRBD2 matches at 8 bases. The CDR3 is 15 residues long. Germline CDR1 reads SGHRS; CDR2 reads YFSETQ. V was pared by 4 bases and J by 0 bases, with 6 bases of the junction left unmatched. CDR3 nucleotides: TGCGCCAGCAGCATGATAGCGGGGAGCTCCTACGAGCAGTACTTC. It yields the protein CASSMIAGSSYEQYF.

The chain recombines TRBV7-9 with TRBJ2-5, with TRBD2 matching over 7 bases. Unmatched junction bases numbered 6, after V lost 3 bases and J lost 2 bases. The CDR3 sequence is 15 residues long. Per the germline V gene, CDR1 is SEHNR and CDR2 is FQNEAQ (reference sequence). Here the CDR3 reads CASSLGGEGQETQYF. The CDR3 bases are TGTGCCAGCAGCTTGGGAGGGGAGGGTCAAGAGACCCAGTACTTC.

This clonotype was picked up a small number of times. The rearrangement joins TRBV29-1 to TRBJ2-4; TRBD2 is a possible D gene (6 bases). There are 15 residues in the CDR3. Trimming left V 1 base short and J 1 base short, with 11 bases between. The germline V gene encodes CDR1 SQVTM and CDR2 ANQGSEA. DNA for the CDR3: TGCAGCGTTGAAGCTTGGAGGGGCGCCAAAAACATTCAGTACTTC. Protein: CSVEAWRGAKNIQYF.